This T cell receptor beta chain was sequenced during a study of cytomegalovirus exposure and HLA in healthy donors. Study-wide results and caveats: Cytomegalovirus status was reportedly diagnosed by the classifier with high specificity and sensitivity. Specificity of a few CMV-associated chains for CMV antigens was verified in vitro. The TCR clusters that emerged in the first cohort tended, a later analysis found, to co-occur in the 110 or so validation repertoires. Associated with cytomegalovirus, according to the listing, were around 160 TCR beta chains.

Clones were read by immunoSEQ multiplex PCR, and TCRdb kept only the in-frame ones, dropping some. Counted here are 60,000 to 85,000 clones, approximately 93% occurring once; the ten biggest clones make up 1.5% to 1.8%. Trimming took 8 bases from V and 1 from J, leaving 14 bases between them. CDR1 is MDHEN and CDR2 is SYDVKM in the germline V gene. The CDR3 covers 14 residues. Comments on this clone: Its antigen is unknown.

The chain carries TRBV28 and TRBJ2-5, with D possibly being TRBD2 (6 bases). The material sequenced was PBMCs. This clonotype originated in a man aged 18 to 29 in good health and CMV-seropositive. The CDR3 DNA is TGTGCCAGCCGCCCGCGGGGTTCCCAAGAGACCCAGTACTTC. Protein: CASRPRGSQETQYF. The variable domain in full, with the rest retrieved from reference TRBV28 and TRBJ2-5, is DVKVTQSSRYLVKRTGEKVFLECVQDMDHENMFWYRQDPGLGLRLIYFSYDVKMKEKGDIPEGYSVSREKKERFSLILESASTNQTSMYLCASRPRGSQETQYFGPGTRLLVL.